The 16 T cell receptor beta chains given below trace back to one sample, sequenced in a study of shared clonotypes between healthy human individuals (dated by TCRdb to 2019 to 2021). Libraries were built with the immunoSEQ multiplex PCR assay. The clones in this table, taken by TCRdb from immuneACCESS, are in-frame only. Not every clone is retained; where verified, under half of the shortfall comes from an unresolved V gene, and the cause of the rest is unknown. For this sample the table gives approximately 470,000 clones, of which roughly 80% were detected only once. The ten most abundant clones make up 12% of the sample. The sample taken for sequencing was PBMCs. These receptors were collected from a middle-aged woman in good health. Some clones in this sample may be carry-over from other donors' samples.

V is TRBV7-6 and J is TRBJ2-1, with TRBD2 matching 16 bases. Per germline, CDR1 SGHVS and CDR2 FNYEAQ. This CDR3 spans 17 amino acids. The junction had 8 bases not matched to a gene; V was cut back by 7 bases and J by 5 bases. The CDR3 DNA sequence: TGTGCCAGCACCCTGGGACTAGCGGGAGGGCCGGACAATGAGCAGTTCTTC. The encoded protein is CASTLGLAGGPDNEQFF.

This chain uses TRBV19 with TRBJ2-7, with a tentative D call TRBD1 (5 bases). The V end was cut by 5 bases, the J end by 0 bases, with 11 bases between. This CDR3 has 14 amino acids. Germline assignment: CDR1 LNHDA and CDR2 SQIVND (reference sequence). The CDR3 DNA is TGTGCCAGTAGTTATGGGGCTTACTCCTACGAGCAGTACTTC. Translated: CASSYGAYSYEQYF.

The CDR3 DNA reads TGTGCCAGCAGCGGTAGCGGAAACTTTCCCTACGAGCAGTACTTC. This sequence encodes CASSGSGNFPYEQYF. The chain carries TRBV9 and TRBJ2-7; maybe TRBD2 (6 bases). There are 15 residues in the CDR3. Per germline, CDR1 SGDLS and CDR2 YYNGEE. V was cut by 3 bases and J by 2 bases, with 15 bases left in between.

The rearrangement joins TRBV7-8 to TRBJ1-1; D call uncertain. The germline V and J ends were trimmed by 0 bases and 1 base, with 15 bases remaining between them. The length of the CDR3 is 17 residues. Germline loops: CDR1 SGHVS, CDR2 FQNEAQ. CDR3 in amino acids: CASSLASTASPNTEAFF. For the CDR3, the DNA is TGTGCCAGCAGCTTAGCATCGACCGCCTCCCCGAACACTGAAGCTTTCTTT.

This chain uses TRBV5-6 with TRBJ2-7; TRBD2 is a possible D gene (6 bases). The CDR3 loop spans 13 amino acids. Per germline, CDR1 SGHDT and CDR2 YYEEEE. The V end was cut by 4 bases, the J end by 6 bases, with 14 bases between. CDR3: CASSRGGGREQYF. In DNA, the CDR3 is TGTGCCAGCAGCCGCGGTGGAGGGCGCGAGCAGTACTTC. Full variable domain (missing parts from reference TRBV5-6 and TRBJ2-7): DAGVTQSPTHLIKTRGQQVTLRCSPKSGHDTVSWYQQALGQGPQFIFQYYEEEERQRGNFPDRFSGHQFPNYSSELNVNALLLGDSALYLCASSRGGGREQYFGPGTRLTVT.

The chain combines TRBV2 with TRBJ1-2, with 10 nucleotides matching TRBD1. Germline V lookup: CDR1 SNHLY, CDR2 FYNNEI. The CDR3 loop spans 14 amino acids. Trimming took 6 bases from V and 8 from J; bases not matched to a gene: 9. The CDR3 loop reads CASRSATGGLGYTF. The CDR3 DNA is TGTGCCAGCAGGTCCGCGACAGGGGGCCTGGGCTACACCTTC.

This clone appeared once. The chain carries TRBV28 and TRBJ2-5, with 7 bases aligning to TRBD1. V gave up 2 bases and J gave up 5 bases; unmatched junction bases: 5. CDR1 is MDHEN, CDR2 SYDVKM, per germline. The CDR3 spans 14 residues. Here the CDR3 DNA reads TGTGCCAGCAGTTTACAAGACAGGGTTGAGACCCAGTACTTC. It codes for CASSLQDRVETQYF.

The CDR3 reads CASSLWTGTVVSNTGELFF. In nucleotides, the CDR3 is TGTGCCAGCAGTTTATGGACCGGGACGGTGGTATCGAACACCGGGGAGCTGTTTTTT. V gene TRBV28 combines with J gene TRBJ2-2, with D possibly called TRBD1 or TRBD2 (5 bases each). This CDR3 has 19 residues. Germline lookup yields CDR1 MDHEN and CDR2 SYDVKM. Trimming pared 0 bases from V and 0 bases from J, leaving 17 bases between.

In this sample, this clone turned up once. This chain uses TRBV7-9 with TRBJ2-5; 11 bases fit TRBD2. V was pared by 1 base and J by 2 bases, with 3 bases of the junction left unmatched. The CDR3 sequence is 16 residues long. From germline, CDR1 is SEHNR and CDR2 FQNEAQ (reference sequence). The CDR3 nucleotides read TGTGCCAGCAGCTTAGGACTAGCGGGGCCGCAAGAGACCCAGTACTTC. It codes for CASSLGLAGPQETQYF.

The rearrangement uses TRBV27 and TRBJ2-1, with a possible D match to TRBD2 (6 bases). V lost 2 bases and J lost 7, with 15 bases in between. The germline V gene encodes CDR1 MNHEY and CDR2 SMNVEV (reference sequence). The CDR3 contains 15 residues. In nucleotides, the CDR3 is TGTGCCAGCAGTTTAGGCGGGAAGGGTAGTAATGAGCAGTTCTTC. It yields the protein CASSLGGKGSNEQFF.

The V and J genes are TRBV9 and TRBJ2-3; 11 bases are a match to TRBD1. Germline V gene sequence: CDR1 SGDLS, CDR2 YYNGEE. Losses at the gene ends were 3 bases for V and 5 bases for J; bases not matched to a gene: 8. The CDR3 runs to 16 residues. The CDR3 DNA is TGTGCCAGCAGCGACCCGGGACAGGGGGGGATAGATACGCAGTATTTT. This codes for CASSDPGQGGIDTQYF.

J is TRBJ1-1 and V is TRBV6-5; maybe TRBD1 (5 bases). V lost 6 bases, J lost 0 bases, and 14 bases lay in between. CDR1 and CDR2 (germline): MNHEY, SVGAGI. The CDR3 is 15 amino acids. This chain's CDR3 is CASRGPGAMNTEAFF. Here the CDR3 DNA reads TGTGCCAGCAGGGGCCCCGGGGCAATGAACACTGAAGCTTTCTTT.

This CDR3 is CASRTSGSSYNEQFF. CDR3 DNA: TGTGCCAGCAGGACTAGCGGGAGCTCCTACAATGAGCAGTTCTTC. The chain employs TRBV4-2 and TRBJ2-1; TRBD2 aligns across 12 bases. V was pared by 6 bases and J by 0 bases, with 0 bases of the junction left unmatched. The V gene's germline CDR1 is LGHNA and CDR2 YNFKEQ. This CDR3 comprises 15 residues.

The CDR3 here is CASSLSGRGDEQYF. The CDR3 DNA reads TGTGCCAGCAGTCTTAGCGGGAGGGGTGACGAGCAGTACTTC. The rearrangement joins TRBV27 to TRBJ2-7; TRBD2 matches at 11 bases. This CDR3 region has 14 residues. Germline V gives CDR1 MNHEY, CDR2 SMNVEV (reference sequence). The J segment lost 5 bases and the V segment lost 5 bases, leaving 5 bases of the junction unmatched.

J is TRBJ1-1 and V is TRBV10-3, with no clear D. The CDR3 runs to 14 residues. V lost 7 bases, J lost 3 bases, and 15 bases lay in between. Germline CDR1 and CDR2: ENHRY and SYGVKD. The CDR3 DNA follows: TGTGCCATCACCAGCGATAGGGATGACACTGAAGCTTTCTTT. It yields the protein CAITSDRDDTEAFF.

The rearrangement uses TRBV5-1 and TRBJ2-3, with 7 bases aligning to TRBD1. The CDR3 length is 14 residues. Per germline, CDR1 SGHRS and CDR2 YFSETQ. Unmatched junction bases numbered 4, after V lost 1 base and J lost 5 bases. CDR3 sequence: CASSLTGVEDTQYF. In DNA, the CDR3 is TGCGCCAGCAGCTTGACAGGGGTTGAAGATACGCAGTATTTT.